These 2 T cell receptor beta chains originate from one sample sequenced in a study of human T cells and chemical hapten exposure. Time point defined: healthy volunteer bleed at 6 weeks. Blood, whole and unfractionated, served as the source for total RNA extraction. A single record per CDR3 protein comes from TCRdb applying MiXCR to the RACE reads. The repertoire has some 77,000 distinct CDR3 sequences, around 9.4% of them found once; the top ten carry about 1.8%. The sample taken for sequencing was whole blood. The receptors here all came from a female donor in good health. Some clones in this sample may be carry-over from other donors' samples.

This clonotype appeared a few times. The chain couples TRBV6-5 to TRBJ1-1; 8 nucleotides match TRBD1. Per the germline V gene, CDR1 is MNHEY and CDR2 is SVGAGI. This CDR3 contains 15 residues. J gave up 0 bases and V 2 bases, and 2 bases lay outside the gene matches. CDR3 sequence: CASSYGTGLNTEAFF. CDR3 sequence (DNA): TGTGCCAGCAGTTACGGGACAGGTTTGAACACTGAAGCTTTCTTT.

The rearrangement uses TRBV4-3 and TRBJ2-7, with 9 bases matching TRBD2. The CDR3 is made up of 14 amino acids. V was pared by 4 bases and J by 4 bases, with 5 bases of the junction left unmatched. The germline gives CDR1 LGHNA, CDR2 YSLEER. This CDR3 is CASSLAGDIYEQYF. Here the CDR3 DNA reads TGCGCCAGCAGCCTAGCGGGGGACATTTACGAGCAGTACTTC.